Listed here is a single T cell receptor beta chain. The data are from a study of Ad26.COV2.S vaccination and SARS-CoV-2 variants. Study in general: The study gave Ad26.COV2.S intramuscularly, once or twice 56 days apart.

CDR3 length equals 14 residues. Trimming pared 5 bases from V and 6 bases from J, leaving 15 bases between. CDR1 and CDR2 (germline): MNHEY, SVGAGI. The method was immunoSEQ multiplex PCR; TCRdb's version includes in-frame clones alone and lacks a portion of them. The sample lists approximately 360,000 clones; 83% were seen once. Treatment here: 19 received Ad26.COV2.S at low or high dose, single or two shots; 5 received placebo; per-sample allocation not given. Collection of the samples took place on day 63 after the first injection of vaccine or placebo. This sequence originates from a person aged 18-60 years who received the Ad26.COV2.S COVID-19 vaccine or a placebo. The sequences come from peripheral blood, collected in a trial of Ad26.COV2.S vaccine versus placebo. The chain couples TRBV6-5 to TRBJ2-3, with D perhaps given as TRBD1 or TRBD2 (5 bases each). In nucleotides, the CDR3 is TGTGCCAGCAGTATAGCGCCCTGGGGGGATACGCAGTATTTT. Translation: CASSIAPWGDTQYF.